This T cell receptor (beta chain) comes out of a study of early T cells in non-severe SARS-CoV-2 infection. Study observations and caveats: A preference for anti-spike CD8 responses marked VDJdb matching, which missed private and CD4 specificities.

The CDR3 runs 15 residues. The germline V gene has CDR1 SGHKS and CDR2 YYEKEE (reference sequence). Trimming took off 3 bases at V and 6 bases at J, with 16 bases between the two ends. TCRdb reanalysed the 5' RACE reads using MiXCR and keeps one entry per CDR3 protein. Of about 52,000 distinct CDR3 sequences listed, 9.5% to 12% are singletons. Only a few counts were recorded for this clonotype. Its antigen is unknown. This chain joins TRBV5-5 and TRBJ2-1; a weak D match, TRBD1 (6 bases). Material: whole blood. The receptor comes from an adult who was a healthcare worker with PCR-confirmed SARS-CoV-2 infection or an uninfected control (not recorded which). The CDR3 nucleotides are TGTGCCAGCAGCTCTGGACCCCGAGGGGGCAATGAGCAGTTCTTC. It encodes CASSSGPRGGNEQFF.